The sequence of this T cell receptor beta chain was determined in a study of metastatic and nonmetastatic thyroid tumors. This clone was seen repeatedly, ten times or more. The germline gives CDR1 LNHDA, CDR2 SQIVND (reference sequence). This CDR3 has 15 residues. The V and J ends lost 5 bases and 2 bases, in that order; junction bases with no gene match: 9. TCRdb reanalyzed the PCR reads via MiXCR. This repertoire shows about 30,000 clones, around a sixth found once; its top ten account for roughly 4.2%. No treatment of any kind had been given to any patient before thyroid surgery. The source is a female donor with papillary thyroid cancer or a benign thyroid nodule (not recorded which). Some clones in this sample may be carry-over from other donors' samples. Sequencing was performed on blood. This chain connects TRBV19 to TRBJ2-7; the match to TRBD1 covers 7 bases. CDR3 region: CASSPDGTATYEQYF. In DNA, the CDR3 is TGTGCCAGTAGTCCGGATGGGACAGCCACCTACGAGCAGTACTTC.